The sample holds a few counts of the clone carrying this T cell receptor (beta chain). As yet, its antigen is unknown. Reverse transcription of 0.5 to 1 ug RNA was performed with random hexamers. The amplification used immunoSEQ multiplex PCR on TCR beta CDR3; it spanned 54 Vbeta and 13 Jbeta. MiXCR, applied by TCRdb to the immunoSEQ multiplex PCR reads, yields one record per CDR3 protein. The sample records 250,000 to 350,000 distinct CDR3 sequences, roughly 94% being singletons. TEMRA cells were FACS-enriched, with CD8+ and CD4+ T cells isolated negatively. This entry comes from a study of CD8 T cells in Susac syndrome. Regarding the study as a whole: The number of individuals included in the study's TCR sequencing and HLA analysis was acknowledged as relatively small.

Trimming removed 2 bases from V and 5 bases from J, with 10 bases in between. This CDR3 has 13 amino acids. The chain links TRBV12-3 or TRBV12-4 to TRBJ2-7; D call uncertain. The source material was CD4+ T cells from PBMCs. This TCR derives from a human donor with multiple sclerosis. CDR3 residues: CASSLSLSHEQYF. The CDR3 nucleotides are TGTGCCAGCAGTTTATCCCTTAGCCACGAGCAGTACTTC.